This T cell receptor (beta chain) was identified in a study of T cell changes during pregnancy in multiple sclerosis. The CDR3 is made up of 13 amino acids. V lost 6 bases to trimming and J lost 0 bases, with 6 bases between them. Germline V lookup: CDR1 MNHEY, CDR2 SVGAGI. Method: immunoSEQ multiplex PCR; TCRdb's copy keeps in-frame clones and lacks some. Seen here are 20,000 to 30,000 clones, roughly 91% observed once, and the top ten hold less than 0.8%. The sequenced sample was CD4+ T cells from peripheral blood mononuclear cells, obtained in the first trimester of pregnancy. This clonotype was sampled from a female donor in good health, enrolled as a control in a pregnancy study. V and J are TRBV6-5 and TRBJ1-3, with D unclear. CDR3 residues: CASRADSGNTIYF. CDR3 DNA sequence: TGTGCCAGCAGGGCGGACTCTGGAAACACCATATATTTT.